The source of this T cell receptor (beta chain) is a study of T cell repertoires in aging, cancer and after chemotherapy. The CDR3 length is 14 residues. CDR1 and CDR2 from the germline V gene are SGHNT and YYREEE (reference sequence). V gave up 3 bases and J gave up 2 bases; unmatched junction bases: 3. TCR beta rearrangements were amplified from peripheral blood genomic DNA. Rearranged V-D-J TRB sequences were amplified with a mixed TRB-A/B primer pool. TCRdb itself ran the multiplex PCR reads through MiXCR, one entry per CDR3 protein. The repertoire consists of under 2,500 distinct CDR3 sequences, with around 24% occurring once and the leading ten covering around 9.4%.

This clonotype originated in a human donor with a solid tumor. This sequence joins TRBV5-4 and TRBJ2-7; 9 bases fit TRBD1. Sample: blood. The CDR3 sequence: CASSSRTGAYEQYF. For the CDR3, the DNA is TGTGCCAGCAGCTCCCGGACAGGGGCCTACGAGCAGTACTTC.